One and the same sample provided the 7 T cell receptor beta chains below, sequenced in a study of blood T cell repertoires in COVID-19. Method: immunoSEQ multiplex PCR; TCRdb's copy keeps in-frame clones and lacks some. This sample has some 100,000 clones; roughly 79% occur once, and the top ten carry 8% to 13%. Sequencing was carried out using peripheral blood. Receptors were obtained from a human donor in a cohort sampled during active COVID-19.

This chain uses TRBV18 with TRBJ1-4; TRBD1 aligns across 8 bases. CDR1 is KGHSH and CDR2 is LQKENI in the germline V gene. V gave up 5 bases and J gave up 2 bases; unmatched junction bases: 7. This CDR3 contains 16 residues. The CDR3 spells CASSKNRGSTNEKLFF. CDR3 nucleotide sequence: TGTGCCAGCTCAAAGAACAGGGGGTCGACTAATGAAAAACTGTTTTTT.

In its sample, this clone was seen a few times. V usage is TRBV7-9 and J usage is TRBJ1-3; no clear D. Germline V CDR1 and CDR2: SEHNR, FQNEAQ (reference sequence). Deletions cut 5 bases from V and 1 base from J, with 15 bases between. The CDR3 is made up of 16 amino acids. This CDR3 is CASSIGRPSSGNTIYF. In nucleotides, the CDR3 is TGTGCCAGCAGCATTGGGCGACCCTCGTCTGGAAACACCATATATTTT.

V usage is TRBV18 and J usage is TRBJ1-1; TRBD1 matches 8 bases. The CDR3 loop spans 15 amino acids. Germline V CDR1 and CDR2: KGHSH, LQKENI. V was clipped by 3 bases and J by 0 bases; unmatched bases: 3. CDR3 loop: CASSPRQGMNTEAFF. The CDR3 DNA reads as TGTGCCAGCTCACCGCGACAGGGGATGAACACTGAAGCTTTCTTT.

The V gene is TRBV7-8, the J gene TRBJ2-3; 14 bases match TRBD2. Germline CDR1 reads SGHVS; CDR2 reads FQNEAQ. V lost 4 bases to trimming and J lost 2 bases; unmatched junction nucleotides: 5. The CDR3 has 17 amino acids. The CDR3: CASSWGTSGGLTDTQYF. CDR3 coding DNA: TGTGCCAGCAGCTGGGGGACTAGCGGGGGCCTCACAGATACGCAGTATTTT.

The chain links TRBV24-1 to TRBJ2-1, with 7 positions matching TRBD2. From germline, CDR1 is KGHDR and CDR2 SFDVKD. Losses at the gene ends were 8 bases for V and 2 bases for J; bases not matched to a gene: 2. CDR3 length: 13 residues. CDR3 sequence reads: CATKSGAYNEQFF. Written as DNA, the CDR3 is TGTGCCACCAAGAGCGGGGCCTACAATGAGCAGTTCTTC.

The genes are TRBV25-1 and TRBJ1-6; 8 nucleotides align to TRBD1. After removal of 5 bases from V and 9 bases from J, the junction contained 3 bases not matched to a gene. CDR1 and CDR2 (germline): MGHDK, SYGVNS. CDR3 size: 13 residues. CDR3 sequence: CASSTDRASPLHF. In nucleotides, the CDR3 is TGTGCCAGCAGTACGGACAGGGCTTCACCCCTCCACTTT.

This clone showed up just a few times. The V gene is TRBV3-1 (or the pseudogene TRBV3-2), the J gene TRBJ1-3; a possible D gene is TRBD1 (6 bases). Germline V CDR1 and CDR2: LGHDT, YNNKEL (reference sequence). The V end lost 1 base, the J end lost 3 bases, and 10 bases lay between the germline ends. CDR3 length equals 15 residues. The CDR3 DNA reads as TGTGCCAGCAGCCAAGGTAGCAGGGGTGGAAACACCATATATTTT. Translation gives CASSQGSRGGNTIYF.